The 13 T cell receptor beta chains in this list originate from one sample, sequenced in a study of response to subunit inactivated influenza vaccine. TCRdb reprocessed the RT-PCR reads via MiXCR and lists one record per CDR3 protein. In the table there are 500,000 or so distinct CDR3 sequences, approximately 15% of which are singletons. Sequencing used CD4+ T cells sorted from PBMCs, obtained around 25 months after vaccination. These receptor sequences come from a man aged 50 to 75 who received an inactivated influenza vaccine.

The table lists this clonotype with a few counts. The rearrangement joins TRBV6-2 or TRBV6-3 to TRBJ1-5; D possibly corresponds to TRBD1 (5 bases). The germline CDR1 and CDR2 sequences are MNHEY and SVGEGT. V dropped 0 bases and J dropped 1 base, with 13 bases sitting between them. The CDR3 covers 17 residues. CDR3 DNA sequence: TGTGCCAGCAGTTACTCCCCAGGGTTGAGGAGCAATCAGCCCCAGCATTTT. It encodes CASSYSPGLRSNQPQHF.

The CDR3 bases are TGTGCCAGCAGCCATGTCCGGGGGCGAGGGAATTCACCCCTCCACTTT. This translates into CASSHVRGRGNSPLHF. The J gene is TRBJ1-6, the V gene TRBV3-1; D possibly corresponds to TRBD1 (6 bases). CDR3 size: 16 residues. In germline, CDR1 is LGHDT, CDR2 YNNKEL (reference sequence). V was trimmed by 3 bases and J by 7 bases, leaving 16 bases between them.

This chain uses TRBV4-2 with TRBJ1-4, with D unresolved. Deletions cut 0 bases from V and 8 bases from J, with 16 bases between. Per the germline V gene, CDR1 is LGHNA and CDR2 is YNFKEQ. The CDR3 runs to 16 residues. CDR3 residues: CASSQDFRESKEKLFF. For the CDR3, the DNA is TGTGCCAGCAGCCAAGATTTCCGGGAATCGAAAGAAAAACTGTTTTTT.

This clonotype turned up a few times. The J gene is TRBJ1-2, the V gene TRBV7-9; D is perhaps TRBD1 (5 bases). The CDR3 consists of 16 residues. V was clipped by 1 base and J by 1 base, with 13 bases between them. Germline loops: CDR1 SEHNR, CDR2 FQNEAQ (reference sequence). CDR3 sequence reads: CASSLVRGLNNYGYTF. The CDR3 region has the DNA TGTGCCAGCAGCTTAGTGAGGGGCCTAAATAACTATGGCTACACCTTC. The whole variable domain, remainder taken from reference TRBV7-9 and TRBJ1-2, is DTGVSQNPRHKITKRGQNVTFRCDPISEHNRLYWYRQTLGQGPEFLTYFQNEAQLEKSRLLSDRFSAERPKGSFSTLEIQRTEQGDSAMYLCASSLVRGLNNYGYTFGSGTRLTVV.

The genes are TRBV5-6 and TRBJ2-3, with 13 bases fitting TRBD2. CDR3 length equals 16 residues. Unmatched junction bases numbered 3, after V lost 2 bases and J lost 3 bases. The V gene's germline CDR1 is SGHDT and CDR2 YYEEEE. The CDR3 is CASSFGLAGATDTQYF. The CDR3 DNA follows: TGTGCCAGCAGCTTCGGACTAGCGGGAGCTACAGATACGCAGTATTTT.

The table lists this clonotype with a few counts. The rearrangement links TRBV29-1 to TRBJ2-2; D call uncertain. Germline CDR1 is SQVTM and CDR2 is ANQGSEA. Trimming took 1 base from V and 1 from J, leaving 4 bases between them. CDR3 length: 13 residues. CDR3 protein: CSVEGQNTGELFF. The CDR3 region has the DNA TGCAGCGTTGAAGGACAGAACACCGGGGAGCTGTTTTTT.

The chain joins TRBV14 to TRBJ1-1; D perhaps matches TRBD1 (5 bases). The germline V gene has CDR1 SGHDN and CDR2 FVKESK. V was pared by 0 bases and J by 10 bases, with 9 bases between. The CDR3 extends over 12 amino acids. The CDR3 DNA reads as TGTGCCAGCAGCCAAGATCTACAGGTAGCTTTCTTT. This encodes CASSQDLQVAFF.

This clonotype was seen at least ten times. The V and J genes are TRBV18 and TRBJ2-3; D is undetermined. Per germline, CDR1 KGHSH and CDR2 LQKENI. This CDR3 spans 13 amino acids. V lost 0 bases and J 2 bases, leaving 3 bases between the germline ends. The CDR3 region has the DNA TGTGCCAGCTCACCACCGGTCACAGATACGCAGTATTTT. This gives the protein CASSPPVTDTQYF.

J is TRBJ1-2 and V is TRBV7-2; TRBD1 is a possible D gene (5 bases). Per the germline V gene, CDR1 is SGHTA and CDR2 is FQGNSA. The V and J ends lost 5 bases and 4 bases respectively, with 11 bases between them. This CDR3 has 13 residues. The CDR3 nucleotides are TGTGCCAGCAGCACCCGCAGGGCCTATGGCTACACCTTC. Translation: CASSTRRAYGYTF. The full variable domain, completed using reference TRBV7-2 and TRBJ1-2, is GAGVSQSPSNKVTEKGKDVELRCDPISGHTALYWYRQSLGQGLEFLIYFQGNSAPDKSGLPSDRFSAERTGGSVSTLTIQRTQQEDSAVYLCASSTRRAYGYTFGSGTRLTVV.

J is TRBJ1-5 and V is TRBV15, with a possible D match to TRBD1 (5 bases). Germline values: CDR1 LNHNV, CDR2 YYDKDF (reference sequence). There are 15 residues in the CDR3. Trimming cost V 0 bases and J 4 bases, with 10 bases left between them. The CDR3 DNA follows: TGTGCCACCAGCAGAGATGGTGCAGGGAATCAGCCCCAGCATTTT. Translating it yields CATSRDGAGNQPQHF.

This clonotype was observed a handful of times. The rearrangement links TRBV7-2 to TRBJ2-1; 8 positions agree with TRBD2. The V segment lost 5 bases and the J segment 7 bases; nucleotides outside the gene matches: 10. Germline loops: CDR1 SGHTA, CDR2 FQGNSA. CDR3 size: 15 residues. The chain's CDR3 is CASSQTGGVRNEQFF. The DNA for the CDR3 is TGTGCCAGCAGCCAAACCGGGGGGGTTAGGAATGAGCAGTTCTTC.

This clonotype has more than one count but fewer than ten. The rearrangement uses TRBV3-1 and TRBJ2-7; unclear D gene. V lost 1 base and J lost 5, with 6 bases in between. The germline CDR1 and CDR2 sequences are LGHDT and YNNKEL (reference sequence). The CDR3 has 12 amino acids. As DNA, the CDR3 is TGTGCCAGCAGCCAAGTAGGGAACGAGCAGTACTTC. Translating gives CASSQVGNEQYF.

This clonotype was counted a few times. This chain uses TRBV20-1 with TRBJ2-7; a weak D match, TRBD1 (6 bases). CDR1 is DFQATT and CDR2 is SNEGSKA in the germline V gene (reference sequence). The V end was cut by 2 bases, the J end by 0 bases, with 11 bases between. There are 14 residues in the CDR3. CDR3 loop: CSARPSGVSYEQYF. The DNA for the CDR3 is TGCAGTGCTAGACCCTCAGGGGTCTCCTACGAGCAGTACTTC.